The clone carrying this TCR beta chain was counted only a few times. The data derive from a study of response to subunit inactivated influenza vaccine. TCRdb reanalysed the RT-PCR reads using MiXCR and keeps one entry per CDR3 protein. The sample contains 450,000 to 600,000 distinct CDR3 sequences, approximately 6.9% of which appear only once. Trimming shortened V by 5 bases and J by 2 bases, and 13 bases separated the two germline ends. CDR3 length: 14 residues. The V gene's germline CDR1 is SEHNR and CDR2 FQNEAQ (reference sequence). Sequenced here: PBMCs from blood, sampled about 23 months after vaccination. The receptor comes from a man aged 50 to 75 who received an inactivated influenza vaccine. This chain uses TRBV7-9 with TRBJ2-7; D might be TRBD2 (6 bases). The CDR3 DNA is TGTGCCAGCAGCCCCCCGGGGGTAACCTACGAGCAGTACTTC. Protein product: CASSPPGVTYEQYF.